This T cell receptor (beta chain) was captured in a study of cytomegalovirus exposure and HLA in healthy donors (dated by TCRdb to 2016 to 2017). Turning to the overall study: In an earlier analysis of 450 to 750 of the donors, less than 350 Gb of sequence data and 100 million or so unique TCR beta sequences from 150 million to 200 million T cells were reported. Roughly 300 gigabases of sequencing data and around 85 million unique TCR sequences made up an early release that covered over 550 HLA-typed donors. Among the roughly 410 genotyped donors, approximately 82% belonged to the genetic ancestry cluster associated with self-reported Caucasian donors. The aim of the study was to test whether cataloging public T cell receptors could identify signatures of past pathogen exposure. Using immunosequencing, the study profiled T cell repertoires from about 610 subjects and related those repertoires to cytomegalovirus serostatus. Along with the roughly 610-subject first cohort, a separate validation cohort of about 110 different subjects was used. To predict cytomegalovirus infection status, the study combined high-throughput TCR immunosequencing, statistical association of individual TCRs with disease status, and machine learning. In a later analysis, previously published TCR beta repertoires from several hundred donors were re-analyzed and high-resolution HLA genotyping was added so that TCR occurrence patterns could be studied. Rather than drawing on any new phenotypic data, the later analysis identified candidate immune exposures from TCR beta sequences and the way those sequences occurred across donors. In an earlier analysis of about 590 of the donors, high-throughput TCR beta sequencing was used to judge whether each TCR beta V gene segment behaved as functional or pseudogenic. Donor age, sex, ethnicity and CMV serostatus were compiled alongside the repertoire data. In a later genetic analysis, genome-wide SNP genotypes for about three fifths of the 666 donors were used, and that subset was treated as a discovery cohort. All discovery cohort repertoires had been generated using a single sequencing platform. HLA typing included class I and class II loci at four-digit resolution. Typing coverage varied by locus: roughly 620-640 donors for A, B, C, DRB1 and DQB1; approximately 520 for DQA1; approximately 610 for DPA1; around 490 for DPB1. Five DR-DQ haplotypes were handled as single units for association and clustering, since linkage in the cohort was strong. On average, roughly 200,000 unique TCR beta nucleotide sequences were sequenced per donor among about 400 genotyped donors of the cohort, with roughly 18% of those sequences being non-productive.

The cohort was made up of 500 to 850 healthy bone marrow donors. At the time of sampling, every cohort member was nominally healthy, though immune exposures that went unrecorded were likely present. The donor was CMV seronegative and was included in the group of 352 seronegative cohort members. Each donor provided a peripheral blood sample, and peripheral blood mononuclear cells were used for TCR beta sequencing. The Qiagen DNeasy Blood Extraction Kit was used to extract genomic DNA from the blood cell samples. Library prep was done by the immunoSEQ multiplex PCR assay. For the multiplex PCR, a mixture combining 60 forward primers for TCR Vbeta segments and 13 reverse primers for TCR Jbeta segments was used. Amplification of the CDR3 region of rearranged TCR beta genes was performed with a multiplex PCR assay on genomic DNA. On the Illumina HiSeq System, the amplified TCR beta libraries were sequenced as 87-base-pair reads. Per the original workflow: A later analysis tallied 75 million to 95 million unique TCR beta chains across the 660 or so repertoires, and approximately 12 million of those chains were shared by two or more donors. Raw reads were error-corrected and collapsed into unique sequences by a nearest-neighbor algorithm in which closely related sequences were merged to remove PCR and sequencing errors. CDR3 sequences were aligned to IMGT reference sequences to assign V, D and J gene segments. For a sequence to be retained, a match of at least six nucleotides to both a V gene segment and a J gene segment was required. Rearrangements were called productive when the CDR3 lacked stop codons and stayed in frame with V and J; all others were non-productive. Following IMGT convention, CDR3 was defined as the stretch from the second conserved V-encoded cysteine up to the conserved J-encoded phenylalanine. In an earlier analysis of more than 550 of the donors, sequences lacking an unambiguous match to a single V gene segment were excluded. An earlier analysis of under 750 of the donors called V segments functional above 56.7% productive rearrangements and segregating when the between-donor standard deviation exceeded 5%. A statistical classification framework was built to diagnose cytomegalovirus status from the catalog of TCR beta chain sequences. V and J gene assignment, in a later analysis, came from comparing TCR nucleotide sequences with IMGT/GENE-DB human TR gene sequences. In a later analysis, CDR3 sequences and most-parsimonious VDJ recombination scenarios were assigned using the TCRdist pipeline. In a later analysis, each TCR beta chain was defined by its CDR3 amino acid sequence together with its V-gene family, and reads lacking a unique V-gene family were excluded. A later analysis removed 500 to 650 highly shared, low-generation-probability nucleotide sequences to deal with suspected cross-contamination and a sequencing artifact. In a later analysis, a clonal expansion index was calculated for each public chain from normalized within-repertoire ranks of inferred template counts. Generation probabilities in a later analysis came from a VDJ recombination model fitted to out-of-frame rearrangements, and those results were checked against IGoR. A later analysis scored TCR-TCR, TCR-HLA and TCR-CMV co-occurrence with hypergeometric tests, applying a repertoire-size bias correction to TCR pairs. False discovery rates were estimated in a later analysis by permuting HLA or CMV assignments 20 times. In a later analysis, co-occurring TCRs were grouped using DBSCAN, with TCRdist sequence similarity added in when clustering inside HLA-allele-positive subsets. For co-occurrence clustering, repertoires with fewer than 30,000 or more than 120,000 public chains were excluded, along with four or five repertoires with anomalous nucleotide sharing. TCRdb's version of the immuneACCESS table is confined to in-frame rearrangements and falls short of the full clone set. An unresolved V gene accounts for under half of the shortfall where checked; the remainder is of unknown origin. V and J calls and clone size come straight from that table; D and trimming were deduced from the DNA. The sample records around 230,000 clones, approximately 79% of which are singletons. The top ten constitute 1.5% to 2% of the sample.

For CDR1 and CDR2, the germline V gene (reference sequence) lists MNHEY and SMNVEV. Inclusive of the bounding cysteine and phenylalanine, the CDR3 is 18 residues long. Of all the DNA, just the CDR3 is kept, 54 bases in frame from base 1. Trimming costs V 6 bases and J 0 bases, and their ends lie 21 bases apart. Study-level results and caveats: In an earlier analysis of some 540 of the donors, most TCR beta V segments appeared in productive rearrangements about 90% or about 30% of the time, broadly matching IMGT annotations. Correlated functional status among segregating V segments might reflect linkage disequilibrium, but an unknown experimental factor could not be ruled out. According to a later analysis, most CMV-associated TCR beta chains appeared to be HLA-restricted, and the HLA associations seemed to be driven largely by CMV exposure. It was suggested by the authors that the approach could potentially be generalized to other disease states and immunological phenotypes. Because some donors lacked HLA typing at each locus, the association tests relied only on the typed subset. The study gave a list of about 160 TCR beta chains associated with cytomegalovirus. According to a later analysis, TCR association rates differed among HLA loci, with DRB1 alleles showing the most associated TCRs and HLA-C alleles showing the fewest. A further reported finding was that TCR beta sequences accurately predicted the HLA-A and HLA-B alleles for most subjects in the first cohort. A cluster of highly shared sequence variants was judged likely to represent a technical artifact of the sequencing pipeline. In a later analysis, HLA-associated TCR beta chains were found to be more clonally expanded and to have lower generation probabilities than equally common non-associated chains. At a false discovery rate of 0.05, a later analysis linked some 17,000 TCR beta sequences to specific HLA alleles. Three of the identified cytomegalovirus-associated TCR beta chains were confirmed in vitro to be specific for cytomegalovirus antigens. Across donors, most TCR sequences were observed very rarely, whereas some public TCRs were present in many individuals. The classifier was reported to diagnose cytomegalovirus status with high specificity and sensitivity in both the original and validation cohorts. According to a later genetic analysis, donors in an Asian-associated ancestry cluster had fewer N-insertions in productive TCRs than the roughly 660-donor mean. Because counts were too low, more than 15 rarely observed V segments, including chromosome 9 orphons, were left out of the earlier analysis of over 550 of the donors. A later genetic analysis associated a missense DCLRE1C variant with V-gene and J-gene trimming of TCR beta chains, and an independent cohort replicated the association. CMV serostatus was the only immune exposure information available for the cohort. A later analysis reported that several top co-occurrence clusters appeared linked to parvovirus B19, influenza, CMV and Epstein-Barr virus. Sequencing depth was assumed to be roughly uniform across donors in the presence/absence analyses, though that assumption may not hold. Because the 87-base-pair reads could not distinguish some IMGT-functional V segments, including TRBV6-2 and TRBV6-3, those segments were excluded. This cohort had only TCR beta chains sequenced, and the lack of alpha or paired-chain data limited which features could be detected. Assigning TCR associations to individual alleles was difficult when HLA alleles, especially DR and DQ, strongly co-occurred.

As to this clone: Its target antigen remains unknown. Per-base quality was not reported, and no clone a single base away is much larger than it.

The source material was PBMCs. This chain is built from TRBV27 and TRBJ1-5; possibly the D gene is TRBD1, per 6 matching bases. This TCR came from a male donor in good health and CMV-seronegative. The DNA is as follows: TGTGCCAGCAGATTCGGGGCAGGGGCGGATTATAGCAATCAGCCCCAGCATTTT. It translates as CASRFGAGADYSNQPQHF.